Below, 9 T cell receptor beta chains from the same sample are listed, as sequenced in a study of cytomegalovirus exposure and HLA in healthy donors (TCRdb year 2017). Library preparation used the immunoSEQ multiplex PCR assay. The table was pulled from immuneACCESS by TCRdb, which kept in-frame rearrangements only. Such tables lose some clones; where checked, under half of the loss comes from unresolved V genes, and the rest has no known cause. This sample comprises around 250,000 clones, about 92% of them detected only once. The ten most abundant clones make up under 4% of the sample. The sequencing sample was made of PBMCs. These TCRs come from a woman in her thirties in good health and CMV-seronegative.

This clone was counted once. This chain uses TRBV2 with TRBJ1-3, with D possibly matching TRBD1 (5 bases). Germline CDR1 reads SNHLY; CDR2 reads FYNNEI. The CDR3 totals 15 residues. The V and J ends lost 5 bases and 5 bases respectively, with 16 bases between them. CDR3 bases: TGTGCCAGCAGTCTTGGGGGTCCCCAAAGAAACACCATATATTTT. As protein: CASSLGGPQRNTIYF.

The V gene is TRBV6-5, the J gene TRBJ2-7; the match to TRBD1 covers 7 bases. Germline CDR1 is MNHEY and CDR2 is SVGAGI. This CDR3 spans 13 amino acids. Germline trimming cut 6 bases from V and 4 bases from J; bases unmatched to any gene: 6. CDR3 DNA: TGTGCCAGCAGCGACAGGGCCATTTACGAGCAGTACTTC. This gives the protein CASSDRAIYEQYF.

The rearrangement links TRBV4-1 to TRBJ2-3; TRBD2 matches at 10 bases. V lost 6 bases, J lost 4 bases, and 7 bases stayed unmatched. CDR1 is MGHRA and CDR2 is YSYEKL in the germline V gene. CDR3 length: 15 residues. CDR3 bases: TGCGCCAGCAGACTAACTAGCGGGACCGCAGATACGCAGTATTTT. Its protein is CASRLTSGTADTQYF.

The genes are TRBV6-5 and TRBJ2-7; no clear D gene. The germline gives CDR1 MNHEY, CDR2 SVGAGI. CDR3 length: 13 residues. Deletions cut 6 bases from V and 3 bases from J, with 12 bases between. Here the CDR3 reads CASSPRFNYEQYF. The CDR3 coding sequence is TGTGCCAGCAGCCCTCGGTTTAACTACGAGCAGTACTTC.

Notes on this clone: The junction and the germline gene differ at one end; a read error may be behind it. CDR3 in DNA: TGTGCCAGCAGGGAAGACAGGGAGTGGATTCAGCCCCAGCATTTT. This encodes CASREDREWIQPQHF. The chain combines TRBV6-1 with TRBJ1-5; 7 bases are a match to TRBD1. Germline V CDR1 and CDR2: MNHNS, SASEGT. The CDR3 has 15 residues.

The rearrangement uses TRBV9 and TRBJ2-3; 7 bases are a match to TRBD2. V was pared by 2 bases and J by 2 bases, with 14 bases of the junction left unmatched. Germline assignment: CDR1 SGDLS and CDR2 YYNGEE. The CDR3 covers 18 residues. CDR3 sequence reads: CASSVPHGEGSDTDTQYF. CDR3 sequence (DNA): TGTGCCAGCAGCGTCCCGCACGGGGAGGGAAGCGACACAGATACGCAGTATTTT.

CDR3 sequence (DNA): TGTGCCAGCACCCGCGAGCGTGTCACAGATACGCAGTATTTT. This gives the protein CASTRERVTDTQYF. The chain uses TRBV5-6 and TRBJ2-3; D is ambiguous. V gave up 6 bases and J gave up 2 bases, with 13 bases separating them. CDR1 is SGHDT, CDR2 YYEEEE, per germline. This CDR3 has 14 amino acids.

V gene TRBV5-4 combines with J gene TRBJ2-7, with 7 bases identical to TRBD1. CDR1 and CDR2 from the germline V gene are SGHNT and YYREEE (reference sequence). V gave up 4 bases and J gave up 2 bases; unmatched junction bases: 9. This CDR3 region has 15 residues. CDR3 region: CASSHVDRSTYEQYF. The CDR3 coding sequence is TGTGCCAGCAGCCACGTGGACAGGTCAACCTACGAGCAGTACTTC.

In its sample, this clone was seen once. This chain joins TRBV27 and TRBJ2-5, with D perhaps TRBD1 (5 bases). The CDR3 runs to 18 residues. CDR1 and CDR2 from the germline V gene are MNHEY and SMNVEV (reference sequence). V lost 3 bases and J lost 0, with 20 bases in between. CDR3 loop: CASSLGTGYTTDQETQYF. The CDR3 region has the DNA TGTGCCAGCAGTTTGGGTACAGGCTACACTACAGACCAAGAGACCCAGTACTTC.